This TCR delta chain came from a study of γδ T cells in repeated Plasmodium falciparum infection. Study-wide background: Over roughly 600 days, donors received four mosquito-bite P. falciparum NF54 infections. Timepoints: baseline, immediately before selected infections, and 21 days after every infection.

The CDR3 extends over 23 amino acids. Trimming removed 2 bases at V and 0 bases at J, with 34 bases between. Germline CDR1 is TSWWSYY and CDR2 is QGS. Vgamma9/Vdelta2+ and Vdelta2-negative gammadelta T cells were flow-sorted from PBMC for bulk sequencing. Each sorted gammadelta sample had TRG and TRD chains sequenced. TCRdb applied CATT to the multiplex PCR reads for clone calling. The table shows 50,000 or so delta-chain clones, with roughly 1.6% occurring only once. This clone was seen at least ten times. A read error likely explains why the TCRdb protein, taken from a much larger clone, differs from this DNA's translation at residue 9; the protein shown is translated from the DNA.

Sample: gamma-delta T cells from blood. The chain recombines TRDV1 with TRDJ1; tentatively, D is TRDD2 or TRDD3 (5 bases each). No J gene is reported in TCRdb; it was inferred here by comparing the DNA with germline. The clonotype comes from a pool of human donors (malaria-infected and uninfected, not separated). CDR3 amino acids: CALGEGWPTYELWRGPYTDKLIF. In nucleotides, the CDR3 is TGTGCTCTTGGGGAAGGTTGGCCTACCTACGAGCTGTGGAGGGGGCCCTACACCGATAAACTCATCTTT.